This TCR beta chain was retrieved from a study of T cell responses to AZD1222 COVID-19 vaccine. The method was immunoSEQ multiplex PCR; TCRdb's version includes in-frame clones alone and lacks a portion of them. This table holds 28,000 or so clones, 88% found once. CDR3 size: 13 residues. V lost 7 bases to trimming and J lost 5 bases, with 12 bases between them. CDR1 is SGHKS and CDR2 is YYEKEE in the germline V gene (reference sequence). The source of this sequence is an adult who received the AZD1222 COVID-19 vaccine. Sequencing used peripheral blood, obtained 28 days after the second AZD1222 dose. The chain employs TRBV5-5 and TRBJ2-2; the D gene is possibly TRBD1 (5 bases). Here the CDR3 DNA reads TGTGCCAGCGGGGCCTTGGGGACCGGGGAGCTGTTTTTT. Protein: CASGALGTGELFF.